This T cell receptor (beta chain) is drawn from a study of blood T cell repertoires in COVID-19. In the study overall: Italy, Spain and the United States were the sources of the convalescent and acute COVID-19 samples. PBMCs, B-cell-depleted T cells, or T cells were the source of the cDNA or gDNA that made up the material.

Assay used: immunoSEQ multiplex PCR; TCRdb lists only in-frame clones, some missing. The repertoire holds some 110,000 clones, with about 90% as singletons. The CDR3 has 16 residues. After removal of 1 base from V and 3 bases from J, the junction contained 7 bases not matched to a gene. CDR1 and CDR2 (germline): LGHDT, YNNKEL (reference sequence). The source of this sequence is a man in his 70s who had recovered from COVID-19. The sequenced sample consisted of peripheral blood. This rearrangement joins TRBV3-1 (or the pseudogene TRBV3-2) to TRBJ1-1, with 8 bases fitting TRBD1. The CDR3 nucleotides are TGTGCCAGCAGCCAAGCCGCCACAGGGGGGTACACTGAAGCTTTCTTT. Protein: CASSQAATGGYTEAFF.